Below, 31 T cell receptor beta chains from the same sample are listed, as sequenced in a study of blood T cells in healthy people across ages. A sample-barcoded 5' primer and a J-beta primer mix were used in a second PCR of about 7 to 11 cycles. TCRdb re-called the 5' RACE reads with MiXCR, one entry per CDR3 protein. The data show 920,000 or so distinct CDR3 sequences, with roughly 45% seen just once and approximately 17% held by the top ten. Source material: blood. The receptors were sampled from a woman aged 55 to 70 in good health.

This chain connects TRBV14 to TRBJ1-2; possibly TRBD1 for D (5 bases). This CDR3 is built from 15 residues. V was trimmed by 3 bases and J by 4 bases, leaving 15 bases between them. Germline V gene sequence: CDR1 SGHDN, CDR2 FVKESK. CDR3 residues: CASSQATAGAYGYTF. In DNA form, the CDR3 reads TGTGCCAGCAGCCAGGCGACAGCCGGGGCCTATGGCTACACCTTC.

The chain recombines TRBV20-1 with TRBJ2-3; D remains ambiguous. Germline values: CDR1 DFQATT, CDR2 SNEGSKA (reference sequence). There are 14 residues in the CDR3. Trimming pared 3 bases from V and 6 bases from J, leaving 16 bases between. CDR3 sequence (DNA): TGCAGTGCTAGCCAGGACGCCGCCCACGATACGCAGTATTTT. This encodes CSASQDAAHDTQYF.

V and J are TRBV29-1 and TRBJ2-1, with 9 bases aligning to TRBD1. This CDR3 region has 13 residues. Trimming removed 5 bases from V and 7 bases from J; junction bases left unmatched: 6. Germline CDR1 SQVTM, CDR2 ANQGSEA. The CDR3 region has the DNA TGCAGCGTTATGGGACAGGGCGGAAATGAGCAGTTCTTC. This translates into CSVMGQGGNEQFF.

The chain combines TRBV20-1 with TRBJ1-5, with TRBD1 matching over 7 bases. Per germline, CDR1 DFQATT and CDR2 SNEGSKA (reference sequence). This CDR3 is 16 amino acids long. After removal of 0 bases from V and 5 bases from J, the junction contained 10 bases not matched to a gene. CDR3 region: CSARDNGDSVYQPQHF. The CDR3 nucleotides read TGCAGTGCTAGAGATAACGGGGACAGTGTCTATCAGCCCCAGCATTTT.

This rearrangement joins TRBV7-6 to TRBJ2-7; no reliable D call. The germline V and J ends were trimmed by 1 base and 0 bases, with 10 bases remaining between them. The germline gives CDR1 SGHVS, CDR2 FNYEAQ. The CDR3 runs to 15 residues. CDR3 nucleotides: TGTGCCAGCAGCTTAGTGGCGGCCCACTCCTACGAGCAGTACTTC. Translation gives CASSLVAAHSYEQYF. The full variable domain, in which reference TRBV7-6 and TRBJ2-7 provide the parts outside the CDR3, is GAGVSQSPRYKVTKRGQDVALRCDPISGHVSLYWYRQALGQGPEFLTYFNYEAQQDKSGLPNDRFSAERPEGSISTLTIQRTEQRDSAMYRCASSLVAAHSYEQYFGPGTRLTVT.

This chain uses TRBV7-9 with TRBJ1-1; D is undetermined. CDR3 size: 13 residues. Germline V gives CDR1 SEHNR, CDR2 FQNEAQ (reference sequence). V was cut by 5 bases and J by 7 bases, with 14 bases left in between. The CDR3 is CASSRGLRVEAFF. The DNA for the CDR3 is TGTGCCAGCAGCAGAGGACTAAGGGTTGAAGCTTTCTTT.

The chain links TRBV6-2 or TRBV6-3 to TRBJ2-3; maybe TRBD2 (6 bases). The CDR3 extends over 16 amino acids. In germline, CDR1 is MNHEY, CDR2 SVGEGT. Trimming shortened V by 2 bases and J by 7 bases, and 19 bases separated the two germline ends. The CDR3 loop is CASSYGAGTDGNTQYF. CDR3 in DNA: TGTGCCAGCAGTTACGGGGCGGGGACCGACGGGAATACGCAGTATTTT.

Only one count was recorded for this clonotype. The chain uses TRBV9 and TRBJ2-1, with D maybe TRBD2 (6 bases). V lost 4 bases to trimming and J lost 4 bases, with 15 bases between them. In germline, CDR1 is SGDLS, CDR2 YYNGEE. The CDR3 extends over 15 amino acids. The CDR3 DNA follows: TGTGCCAGCAGCCCCGGGGGAGACCCATACAATGAGCAGTTCTTC. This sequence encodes CASSPGGDPYNEQFF.

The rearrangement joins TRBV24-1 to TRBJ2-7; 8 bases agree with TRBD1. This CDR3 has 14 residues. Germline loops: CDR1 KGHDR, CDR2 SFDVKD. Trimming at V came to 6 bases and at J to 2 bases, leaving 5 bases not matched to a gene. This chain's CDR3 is CATSSGTGPYEQYF. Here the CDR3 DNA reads TGTGCCACCAGTAGTGGGACAGGACCCTACGAGCAGTACTTC.

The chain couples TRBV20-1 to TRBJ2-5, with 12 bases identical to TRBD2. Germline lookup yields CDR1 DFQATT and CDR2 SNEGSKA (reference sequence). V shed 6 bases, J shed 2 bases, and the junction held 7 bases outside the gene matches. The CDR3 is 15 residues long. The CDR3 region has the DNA TGCAGTGCAGACGGGACTAGCGGGCTACAAGAGACCCAGTACTTC. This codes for CSADGTSGLQETQYF.

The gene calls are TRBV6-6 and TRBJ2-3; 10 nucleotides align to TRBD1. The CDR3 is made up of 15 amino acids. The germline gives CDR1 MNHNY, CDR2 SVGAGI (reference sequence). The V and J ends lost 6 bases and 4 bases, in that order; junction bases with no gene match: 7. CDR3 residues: CASRDGTGVPDTQYF. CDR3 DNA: TGTGCCAGCAGGGATGGGACAGGGGTGCCAGATACGCAGTATTTT.

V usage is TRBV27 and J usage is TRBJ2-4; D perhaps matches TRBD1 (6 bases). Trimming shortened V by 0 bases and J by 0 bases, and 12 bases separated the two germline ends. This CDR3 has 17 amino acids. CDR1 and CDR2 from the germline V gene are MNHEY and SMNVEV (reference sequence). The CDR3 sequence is CASSLSQGQAAKNIQYF. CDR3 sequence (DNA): TGTGCCAGCAGTTTATCCCAGGGGCAGGCAGCCAAAAACATTCAGTACTTC.

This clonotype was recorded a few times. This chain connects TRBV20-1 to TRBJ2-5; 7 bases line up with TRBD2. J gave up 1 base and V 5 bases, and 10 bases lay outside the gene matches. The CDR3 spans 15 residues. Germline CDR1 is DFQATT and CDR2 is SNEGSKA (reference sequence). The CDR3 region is CSARGAGVIQETQYF. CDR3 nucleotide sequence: TGCAGTGCTCGCGGGGCGGGAGTTATCCAAGAGACCCAGTACTTC.

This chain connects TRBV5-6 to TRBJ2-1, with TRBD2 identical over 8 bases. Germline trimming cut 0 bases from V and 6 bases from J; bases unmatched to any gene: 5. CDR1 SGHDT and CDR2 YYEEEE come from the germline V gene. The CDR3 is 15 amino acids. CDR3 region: CASSLGNGRANEQFF. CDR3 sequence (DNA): TGTGCCAGCAGCTTGGGTAACGGGAGGGCCAATGAGCAGTTCTTC.

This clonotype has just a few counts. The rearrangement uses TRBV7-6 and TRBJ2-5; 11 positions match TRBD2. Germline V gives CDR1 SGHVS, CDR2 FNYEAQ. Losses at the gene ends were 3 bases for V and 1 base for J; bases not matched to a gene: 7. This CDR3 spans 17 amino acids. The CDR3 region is CASSFQLAGAIQETQYF. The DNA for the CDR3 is TGTGCCAGCAGCTTCCAACTAGCGGGAGCGATCCAAGAGACCCAGTACTTC.

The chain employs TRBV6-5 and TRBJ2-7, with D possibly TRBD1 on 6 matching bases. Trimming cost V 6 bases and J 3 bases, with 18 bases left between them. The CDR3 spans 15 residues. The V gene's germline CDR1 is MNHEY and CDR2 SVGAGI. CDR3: CASRSGQPKSYEQYF. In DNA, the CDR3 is TGTGCCAGCAGATCTGGACAGCCCAAAAGCTACGAGCAGTACTTC.

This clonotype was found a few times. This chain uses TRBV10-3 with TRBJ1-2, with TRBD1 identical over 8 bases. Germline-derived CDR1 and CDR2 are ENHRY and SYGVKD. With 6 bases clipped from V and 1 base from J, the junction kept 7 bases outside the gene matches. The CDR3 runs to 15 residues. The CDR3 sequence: CAISGQGKNNYGYTF. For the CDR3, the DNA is TGTGCCATCAGCGGACAGGGAAAAAATAACTATGGCTACACCTTC.

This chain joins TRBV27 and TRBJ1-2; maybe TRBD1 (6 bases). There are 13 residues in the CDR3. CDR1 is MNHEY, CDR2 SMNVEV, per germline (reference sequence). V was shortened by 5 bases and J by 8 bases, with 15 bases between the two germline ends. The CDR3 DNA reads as TGTGCCAGCAGTCGCTACAGGGCCGGGGGCTACACCTTC. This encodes CASSRYRAGGYTF.

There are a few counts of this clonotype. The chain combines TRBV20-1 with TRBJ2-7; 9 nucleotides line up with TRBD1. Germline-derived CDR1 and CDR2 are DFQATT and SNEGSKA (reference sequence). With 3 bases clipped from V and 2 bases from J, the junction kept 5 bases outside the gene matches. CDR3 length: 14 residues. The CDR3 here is CSARVRDRAYEQYF. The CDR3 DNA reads TGCAGTGCTAGGGTCCGGGACAGGGCCTACGAGCAGTACTTC.

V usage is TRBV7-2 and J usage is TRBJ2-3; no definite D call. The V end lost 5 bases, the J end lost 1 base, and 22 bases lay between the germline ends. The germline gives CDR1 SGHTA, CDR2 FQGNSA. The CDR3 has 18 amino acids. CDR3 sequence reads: CASSLVSVVSRGTDTQYF. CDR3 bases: TGTGCCAGCAGCCTAGTGTCTGTTGTTTCACGCGGCACAGATACGCAGTATTTT.

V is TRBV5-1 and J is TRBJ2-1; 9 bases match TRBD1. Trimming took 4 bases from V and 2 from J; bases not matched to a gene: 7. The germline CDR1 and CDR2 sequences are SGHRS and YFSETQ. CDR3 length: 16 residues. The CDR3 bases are TGCGCCAGCAGCAGCTTGGGACAGGGACCCTACAATGAGCAGTTCTTC. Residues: CASSSLGQGPYNEQFF.

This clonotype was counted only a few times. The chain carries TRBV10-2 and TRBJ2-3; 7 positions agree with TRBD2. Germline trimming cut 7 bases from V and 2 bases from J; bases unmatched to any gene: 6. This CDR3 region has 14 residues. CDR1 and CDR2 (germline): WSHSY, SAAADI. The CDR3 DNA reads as TGCGCCAGCATCCCGGGACTACCCACAGATACGCAGTATTTT. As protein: CASIPGLPTDTQYF.

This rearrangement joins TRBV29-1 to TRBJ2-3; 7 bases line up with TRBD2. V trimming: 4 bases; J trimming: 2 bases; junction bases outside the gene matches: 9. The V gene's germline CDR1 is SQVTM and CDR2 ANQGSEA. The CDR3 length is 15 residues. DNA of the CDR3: TGCAGCGTTGGAGTAGTGGGGAGGGCCACAGATACGCAGTATTTT. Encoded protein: CSVGVVGRATDTQYF.

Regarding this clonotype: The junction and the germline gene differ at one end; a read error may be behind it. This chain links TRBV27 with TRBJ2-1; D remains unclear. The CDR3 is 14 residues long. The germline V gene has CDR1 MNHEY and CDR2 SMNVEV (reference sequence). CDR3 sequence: CASSLDGKYTEQFF. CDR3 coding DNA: TGTGCCAGCAGTTTAGACGGTAAATACACTGAGCAGTTCTTC.

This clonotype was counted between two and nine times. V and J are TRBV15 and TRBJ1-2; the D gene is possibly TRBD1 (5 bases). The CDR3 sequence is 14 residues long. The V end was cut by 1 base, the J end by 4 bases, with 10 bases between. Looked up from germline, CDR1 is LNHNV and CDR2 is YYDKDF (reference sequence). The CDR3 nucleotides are TGTGCCACCAGCAGAGGGACATCCGGCTATGGCTACACCTTC. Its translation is CATSRGTSGYGYTF.

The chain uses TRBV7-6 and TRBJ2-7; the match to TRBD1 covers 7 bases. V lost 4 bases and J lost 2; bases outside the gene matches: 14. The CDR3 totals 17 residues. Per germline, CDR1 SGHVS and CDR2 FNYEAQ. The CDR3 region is CASSSFKGAGDAYEQYF. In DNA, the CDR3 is TGTGCCAGCAGCTCCTTCAAGGGGGCAGGGGATGCCTACGAGCAGTACTTC.

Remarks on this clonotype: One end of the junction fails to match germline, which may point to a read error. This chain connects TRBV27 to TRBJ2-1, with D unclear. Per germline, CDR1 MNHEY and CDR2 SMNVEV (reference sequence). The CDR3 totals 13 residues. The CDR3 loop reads CTSSLTAEAEQFF. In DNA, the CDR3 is TGTACCAGCAGTTTAACAGCTGAGGCAGAGCAGTTCTTC.

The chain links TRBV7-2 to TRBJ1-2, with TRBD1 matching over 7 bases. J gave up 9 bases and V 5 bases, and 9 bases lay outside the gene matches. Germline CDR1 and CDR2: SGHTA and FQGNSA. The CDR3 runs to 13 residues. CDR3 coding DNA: TGTGCCAGCAGCGTTACCGACAGGGAGCGCTACACCTTC. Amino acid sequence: CASSVTDRERYTF.

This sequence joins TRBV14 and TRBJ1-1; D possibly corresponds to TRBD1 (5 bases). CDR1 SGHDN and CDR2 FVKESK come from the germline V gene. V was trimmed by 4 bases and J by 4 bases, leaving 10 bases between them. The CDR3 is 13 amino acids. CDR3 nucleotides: TGTGCCAGCAGCCCAGGAAGGGGCACTGAAGCTTTCTTT. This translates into CASSPGRGTEAFF.

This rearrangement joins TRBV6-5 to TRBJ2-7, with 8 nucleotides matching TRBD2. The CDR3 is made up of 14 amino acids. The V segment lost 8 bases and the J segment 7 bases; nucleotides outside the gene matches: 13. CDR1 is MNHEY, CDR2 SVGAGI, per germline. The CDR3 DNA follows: TGTGCCAGCGAGAGCGGGGGACCCGGCAATGAGCAGTACTTC. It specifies CASESGGPGNEQYF.

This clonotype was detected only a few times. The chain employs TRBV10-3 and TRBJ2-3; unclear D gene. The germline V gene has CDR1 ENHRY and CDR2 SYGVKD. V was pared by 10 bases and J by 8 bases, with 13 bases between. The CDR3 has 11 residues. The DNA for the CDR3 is TGTGCCACCCTAACATTGGGTACGCAGTATTTT. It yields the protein CATLTLGTQYF.